This TCR beta chain was captured by sequencing in a study of blood T cell repertoires in COVID-19. V lost 5 bases, J lost 6 bases, and 20 bases lay in between. CDR3 size: 14 residues. CDR1 is SQVTM and CDR2 is ANQGSEA in the germline V gene. The repertoire was sequenced with immunoSEQ multiplex PCR; TCRdb's copy has only in-frame clones and lacks some. The table includes 130,000 to 150,000 clones, around 84% detected once. Sequenced sample: peripheral blood. The V and J genes are TRBV29-1 and TRBJ2-7; D not certain. This clonotype was obtained from a man in his sixties with active or convalescent COVID-19. The CDR3 protein is CSVRFKGAPGEQYF. CDR3 coding DNA: TGCAGCGTTAGGTTTAAAGGTGCTCCGGGCGAGCAGTACTTC.